The 11 T cell receptor beta chains in this list originate from one sample, sequenced in a study of shared clonotypes between healthy human individuals. TCRdb's table, derived via immunoSEQ multiplex PCR, lists solely in-frame clones and lacks some. Among 2,500,000 or so clones listed, roughly 92% were seen once. Specimen: naive CD4+ T cells sorted from blood. Sample subset: CD45RA+ positively selected. The receptors derive from a man between 18 and 35 years old in good health.

The chain combines TRBV7-2 with TRBJ2-5; 10 bases match TRBD2. CDR1 SGHTA and CDR2 FQGNSA come from the germline V gene. There are 16 residues in the CDR3. The V and J ends lost 0 bases and 3 bases, in that order; junction bases with no gene match: 4. The CDR3 loop reads CASSLAIGLAEETQYF. The CDR3 region has the DNA TGTGCCAGCAGCTTAGCGATCGGACTAGCGGAAGAGACCCAGTACTTC.

This sequence joins TRBV6-6 and TRBJ1-1, with unresolved D. This CDR3 has 15 residues. Per the germline V gene, CDR1 is MNHNY and CDR2 is SVGAGI (reference sequence). V lost 0 bases and J 3 bases, leaving 11 bases between the germline ends. The CDR3 region is CASSYSAVVYTEAFF. The CDR3 DNA follows: TGTGCCAGCAGTTACTCGGCCGTTGTTTACACTGAAGCTTTCTTT.

This clone was counted between two and nine times. The chain is built from TRBV5-8 and TRBJ1-5; perhaps TRBD1 as D (6 bases). Germline lookup yields CDR1 SGHTS and CDR2 YDEGEE. Between the trimmed V and J ends, which lost 4 bases and 2 bases, there was a span of 13 bases. The length of the CDR3 is 15 residues. CDR3 DNA sequence: TGTGCCAGCAGCAGAACAGGGATGGGCAATCAGCCCCAGCATTTT. Protein sequence: CASSRTGMGNQPQHF. The variable domain in full, with the rest retrieved from reference TRBV5-8 and TRBJ1-5, is EAGVTQSPTHLIKTRGQQATLRCSPISGHTSVYWYQQALGLGLQFLLWYDEGEERNRGNFPPRFSGRQFPNYSSELNVNALELEDSALYLCASSRTGMGNQPQHFGDGTRLSIL.

The sample holds one count of this clone. J is TRBJ1-2 and V is TRBV12-5; D possibly corresponds to TRBD1 (5 bases). The CDR3 totals 15 residues. The germline gives CDR1 LGHNT, CDR2 FRNRAP. Deletions cut 4 bases from V and 5 bases from J, with 17 bases between. This chain's CDR3 is CASGWASLTEYGYTF. CDR3 bases: TGTGCTAGTGGTTGGGCTTCTTTGACAGAGTATGGCTACACCTTC.

The chain carries TRBV5-8 and TRBJ2-3; D not resolved. The CDR3 sequence is 12 residues long. V was clipped by 3 bases and J by 2 bases, with 4 bases between them. In germline, CDR1 is SGHTS, CDR2 YDEGEE. CDR3 region: CASSSLTDTQYF. CDR3 nucleotide sequence: TGTGCCAGCAGCTCGCTCACAGATACGCAGTATTTT.

The V gene is TRBV27, the J gene TRBJ2-7, with TRBD2 matching 15 bases. The CDR3 covers 17 residues. V shed 2 bases, J shed 2 bases, and the junction held 4 bases outside the gene matches. Germline V gene data show CDR1 as MNHEY and CDR2 as SMNVEV (reference sequence). Here the CDR3 DNA reads TGTGCCAGCAGTTTACGGGGACTAGCGGGGGGTACCTACGAGCAGTACTTC. It translates to CASSLRGLAGGTYEQYF.

The chain combines TRBV19 with TRBJ1-6; unclear D gene. Germline V gene lookup returns CDR1 LNHDA and CDR2 SQIVND (reference sequence). CDR3 length equals 15 residues. V was shortened by 1 base and J by 10 bases, with 14 bases between the two germline ends. CDR3 sequence reads: CASSIVPPFGSPLHF. CDR3 sequence (DNA): TGTGCCAGTAGTATAGTTCCGCCCTTCGGATCACCCCTCCACTTT. The full variable domain, its missing parts supplied by reference TRBV19 and TRBJ1-6, is DGGITQSPKYLFRKEGQNVTLSCEQNLNHDAMYWYRQDPGQGLRLIYYSQIVNDFQKGDIAEGYSVSREKKESFPLTVTSAQKNPTAFYLCASSIVPPFGSPLHFGNGTRLTVT.

The chain is built from TRBV19 and TRBJ2-2, with 11 bases aligning to TRBD2. V shed 3 bases, J shed 7 bases, and the junction held 4 bases outside the gene matches. Germline V gene lookup returns CDR1 LNHDA and CDR2 SQIVND (reference sequence). The CDR3 length is 15 residues. CDR3 nucleotide sequence: TGTGCCAGTAGTATCCTAGCGGGGGGTATCGGGGAGCTGTTTTTT. Residues: CASSILAGGIGELFF.

This clone was counted once. The V gene is TRBV30, the J gene TRBJ2-7; 10 bases are shared with TRBD2. The CDR3 has 15 amino acids. V gave up 2 bases and J gave up 0 bases; unmatched junction bases: 4. Germline V gene lookup returns CDR1 GTSNPN and CDR2 SVGIG (reference sequence). CDR3 protein: CAWSFSGRASYEQYF. The DNA of the CDR3 is TGTGCCTGGAGTTTCAGCGGGAGGGCCTCCTACGAGCAGTACTTC.

The chain is built from TRBV11-2 and TRBJ1-2; 7 nucleotides align to TRBD1. The CDR3 length is 15 residues. J gave up 4 bases and V 5 bases, and 10 bases lay outside the gene matches. Germline assignment: CDR1 SGHAT and CDR2 FQNNGV. CDR3 region: CASSTRGGEFYGYTF. CDR3 DNA: TGTGCCAGCAGCACCCGAGGGGGCGAATTCTATGGCTACACCTTC. The full variable domain, its missing parts supplied by reference TRBV11-2 and TRBJ1-2, is EAGVAQSPRYKIIEKRQSVAFWCNPISGHATLYWYQQILGQGPKLLIQFQNNGVVDDSQLPKDRFSAERLKGVDSTLKIQPAKLEDSAVYLCASSTRGGEFYGYTFGSGTRLTVV.

Concerning this clone: At the DNA level, this CDR3 is encoded by other sequences in the same sample as well. This chain connects TRBV10-3 to TRBJ2-7; TRBD2 matches at 8 bases. Germline V gives CDR1 ENHRY, CDR2 SYGVKD. This CDR3 has 14 amino acids. V shed 3 bases, J shed 3 bases, and the junction held 4 bases outside the gene matches. CDR3 bases: TGTGCCATCAGTGAAGGGCTAGCGGGCTACGAGCAGTACTTC. Translated, it gives CAISEGLAGYEQYF.